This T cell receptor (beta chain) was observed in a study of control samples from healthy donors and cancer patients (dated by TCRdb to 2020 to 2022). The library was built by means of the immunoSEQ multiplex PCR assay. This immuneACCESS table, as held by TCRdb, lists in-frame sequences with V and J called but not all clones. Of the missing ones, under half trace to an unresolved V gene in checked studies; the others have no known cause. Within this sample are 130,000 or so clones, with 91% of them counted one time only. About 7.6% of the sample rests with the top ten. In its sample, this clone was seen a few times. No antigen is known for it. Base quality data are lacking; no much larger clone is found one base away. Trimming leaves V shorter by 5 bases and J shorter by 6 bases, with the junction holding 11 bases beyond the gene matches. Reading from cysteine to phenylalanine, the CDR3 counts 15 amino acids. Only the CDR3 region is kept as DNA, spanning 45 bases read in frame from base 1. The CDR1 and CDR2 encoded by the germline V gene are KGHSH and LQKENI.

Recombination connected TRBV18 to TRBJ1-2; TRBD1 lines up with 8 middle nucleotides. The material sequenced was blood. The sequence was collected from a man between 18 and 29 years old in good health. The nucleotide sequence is TGTGCCAGCTCATCCTCGGACAGGGCCCAGGATGGCTACACCTTC. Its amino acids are CASSSSDRAQDGYTF.